The rows below give T cell receptor beta chains drawn from one sample of a study of blood T cell repertoires in COVID-19. Libraries were prepared by immunoSEQ multiplex PCR; TCRdb keeps only in-frame clonotypes and omits some of them. The table shows some 70,000 clones, with just over 85% occurring only once. The sample comprised peripheral blood. All receptors derive from a woman aged 55-70 years with acute or convalescent COVID-19. The conserved cysteine and the conserved F or W are not part of the CDR3 here. D genes are given only for firm matches. Clone size is stated in some rows and not others, as once, few, many or a class when expanded.

d_gene: NA
abundance: NA
v_gene: TRBV6-5
j_gene: TRBJ1-6
CDR3aa: ASRGGSYNSPLH

d_gene: TRBD2
abundance: NA
v_gene: TRBV15
j_gene: TRBJ2-7
CDR3aa: ATSDGLAVSYEQY

d_gene: TRBD2
abundance: NA
v_gene: TRBV6-5
j_gene: TRBJ2-1
CDR3aa: ASSYIASGEDEQF

d_gene: NA
abundance: NA
v_gene: TRBV15
j_gene: TRBJ1-5
CDR3aa: ATSRDPLQGQPQH

d_gene: TRBD1
abundance: NA
v_gene: TRBV6-5
j_gene: TRBJ1-4
CDR3aa: ASTPGTGFYEKLF

d_gene: NA
abundance: NA
v_gene: TRBV21-1
j_gene: TRBJ1-1
CDR3aa: ASTMGGTEAF

d_gene: NA
abundance: NA
v_gene: TRBV11-2
j_gene: TRBJ1-1
CDR3aa: ASSSLTDANLYAEAF

d_gene: NA
abundance: NA
v_gene: TRBV30
j_gene: TRBJ2-1
CDR3aa: ASSTGISYNEQF

d_gene: NA
abundance: NA
v_gene: TRBV10-3
j_gene: TRBJ2-3
CDR3aa: AISDGAASTDTQY

d_gene: TRBD1
abundance: NA
v_gene: TRBV4-1
j_gene: TRBJ1-1
CDR3aa: ASSQDGQGPNTEAF

d_gene: NA
abundance: once
v_gene: TRBV6-1
j_gene: TRBJ1-4
CDR3aa: ASSEARAQTNEKLF

d_gene: NA
abundance: NA
v_gene: TRBV12-3/TRBV12-4
j_gene: TRBJ1-1
CDR3aa: ASSLWARQAF

d_gene: NA
abundance: NA
v_gene: TRBV5-6
j_gene: TRBJ2-5
CDR3aa: ASSLSGAGGTQY

d_gene: TRBD1
abundance: NA
v_gene: TRBV27
j_gene: TRBJ1-1
CDR3aa: ASSLQGYTEAF

d_gene: NA
abundance: NA
v_gene: TRBV6-5
j_gene: TRBJ1-2
CDR3aa: ASRQPNRGYT

d_gene: TRBD1
abundance: NA
v_gene: TRBV4-2
j_gene: TRBJ1-3
CDR3aa: ASSQDDRGLSGNTIY

d_gene: NA
abundance: NA
v_gene: TRBV29-1
j_gene: TRBJ1-1
CDR3aa: SVEVNQATEAF

d_gene: NA
abundance: NA
v_gene: TRBV4-1
j_gene: TRBJ1-1
CDR3aa: ASRKQGTNTEAF

d_gene: NA
abundance: NA
v_gene: TRBV20-1
j_gene: TRBJ1-3
CDR3aa: SASSDRGSRNTIY

d_gene: TRBD1
abundance: NA
v_gene: TRBV27
j_gene: TRBJ2-7
CDR3aa: ASRDPGTGTYEQY

d_gene: TRBD1
abundance: NA
v_gene: TRBV11-2
j_gene: TRBJ1-2
CDR3aa: ASSPTGLGLYGYT

d_gene: NA
abundance: NA
v_gene: TRBV2
j_gene: TRBJ2-7
CDR3aa: ASREGGLSYEQY